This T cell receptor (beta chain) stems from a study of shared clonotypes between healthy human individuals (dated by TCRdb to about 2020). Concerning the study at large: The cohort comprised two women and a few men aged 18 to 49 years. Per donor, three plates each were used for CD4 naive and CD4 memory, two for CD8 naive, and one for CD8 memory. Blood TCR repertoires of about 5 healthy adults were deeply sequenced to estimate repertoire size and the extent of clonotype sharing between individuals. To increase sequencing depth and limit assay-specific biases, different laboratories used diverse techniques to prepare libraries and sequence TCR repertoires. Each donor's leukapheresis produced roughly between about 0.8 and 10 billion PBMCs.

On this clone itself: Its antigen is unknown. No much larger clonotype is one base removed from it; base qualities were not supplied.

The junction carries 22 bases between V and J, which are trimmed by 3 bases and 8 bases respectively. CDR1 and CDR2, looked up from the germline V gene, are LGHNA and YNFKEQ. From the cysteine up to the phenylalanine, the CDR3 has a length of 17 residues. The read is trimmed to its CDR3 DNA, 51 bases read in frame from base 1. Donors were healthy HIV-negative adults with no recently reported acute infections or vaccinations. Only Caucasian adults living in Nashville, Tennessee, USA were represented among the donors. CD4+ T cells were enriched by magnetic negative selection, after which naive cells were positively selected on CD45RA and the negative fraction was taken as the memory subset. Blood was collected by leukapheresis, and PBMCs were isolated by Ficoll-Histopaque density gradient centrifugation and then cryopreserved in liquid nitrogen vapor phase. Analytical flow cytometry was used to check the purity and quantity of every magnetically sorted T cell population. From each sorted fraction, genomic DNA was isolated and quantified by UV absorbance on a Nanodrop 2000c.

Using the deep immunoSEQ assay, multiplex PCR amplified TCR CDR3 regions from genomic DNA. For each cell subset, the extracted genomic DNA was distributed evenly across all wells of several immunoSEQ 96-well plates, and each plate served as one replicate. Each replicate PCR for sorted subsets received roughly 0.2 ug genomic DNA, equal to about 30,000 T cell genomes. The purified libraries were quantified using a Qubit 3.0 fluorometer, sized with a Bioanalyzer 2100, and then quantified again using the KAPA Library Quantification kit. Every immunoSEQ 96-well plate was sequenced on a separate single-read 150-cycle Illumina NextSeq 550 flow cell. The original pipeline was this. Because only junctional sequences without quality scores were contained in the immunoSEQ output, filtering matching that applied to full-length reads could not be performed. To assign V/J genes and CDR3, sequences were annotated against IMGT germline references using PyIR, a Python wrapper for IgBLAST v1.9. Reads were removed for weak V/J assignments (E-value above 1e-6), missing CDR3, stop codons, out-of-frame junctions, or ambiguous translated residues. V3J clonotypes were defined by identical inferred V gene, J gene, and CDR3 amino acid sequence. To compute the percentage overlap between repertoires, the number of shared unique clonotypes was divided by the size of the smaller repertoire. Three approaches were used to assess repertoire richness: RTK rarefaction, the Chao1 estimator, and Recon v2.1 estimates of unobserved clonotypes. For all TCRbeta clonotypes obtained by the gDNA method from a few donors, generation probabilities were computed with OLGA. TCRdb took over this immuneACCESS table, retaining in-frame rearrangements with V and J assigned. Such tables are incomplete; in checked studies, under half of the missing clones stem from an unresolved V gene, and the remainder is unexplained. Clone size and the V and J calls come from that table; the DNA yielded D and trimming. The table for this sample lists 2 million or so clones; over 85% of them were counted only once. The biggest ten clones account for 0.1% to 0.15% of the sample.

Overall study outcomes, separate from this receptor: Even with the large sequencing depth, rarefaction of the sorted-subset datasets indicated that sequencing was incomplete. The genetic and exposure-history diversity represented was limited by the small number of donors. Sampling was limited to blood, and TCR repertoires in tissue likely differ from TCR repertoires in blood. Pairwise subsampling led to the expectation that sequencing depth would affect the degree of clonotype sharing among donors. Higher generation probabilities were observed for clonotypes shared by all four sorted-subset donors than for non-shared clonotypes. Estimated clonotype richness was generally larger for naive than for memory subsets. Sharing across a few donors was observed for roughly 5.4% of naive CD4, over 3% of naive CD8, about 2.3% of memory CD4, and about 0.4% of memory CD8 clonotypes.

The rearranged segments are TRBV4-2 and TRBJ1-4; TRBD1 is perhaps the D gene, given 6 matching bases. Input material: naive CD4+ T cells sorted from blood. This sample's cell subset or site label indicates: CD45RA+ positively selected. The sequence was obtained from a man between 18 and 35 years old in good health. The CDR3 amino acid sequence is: CASSQWAGGAGEEKLFF. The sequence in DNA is TGTGCCAGCAGCCAGTGGGCGGGGGGGGCAGGTGAGGAAAAACTGTTTTTT.